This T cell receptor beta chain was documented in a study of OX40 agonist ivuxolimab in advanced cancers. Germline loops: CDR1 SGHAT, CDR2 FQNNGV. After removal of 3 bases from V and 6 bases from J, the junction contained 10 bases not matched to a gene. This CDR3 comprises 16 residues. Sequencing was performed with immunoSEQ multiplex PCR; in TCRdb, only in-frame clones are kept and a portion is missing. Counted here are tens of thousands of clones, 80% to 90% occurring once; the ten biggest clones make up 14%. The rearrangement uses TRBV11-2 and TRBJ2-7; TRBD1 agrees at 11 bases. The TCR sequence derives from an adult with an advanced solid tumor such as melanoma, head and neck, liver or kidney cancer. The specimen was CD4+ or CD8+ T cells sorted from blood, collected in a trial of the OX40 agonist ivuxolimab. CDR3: CASSFLRTGGNIEQYF. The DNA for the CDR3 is TGTGCCAGCAGCTTCCTCAGGACAGGGGGCAATATCGAGCAGTACTTC. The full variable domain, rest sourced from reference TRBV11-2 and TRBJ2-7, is EAGVAQSPRYKIIEKRQSVAFWCNPISGHATLYWYQQILGQGPKLLIQFQNNGVVDDSQLPKDRFSAERLKGVDSTLKIQPAKLEDSAVYLCASSFLRTGGNIEQYFGPGTRLTVT.